The 5 T cell receptor beta chains below were found in one sample sequenced in a study of spatial heterogeneity in lung cancer. Time point noted: blood at routine non-recurrence follow-up after resection. Unsorted samples of tumor, nontumor lung or frozen PBMC had their whole RNA sequenced. TCRdb reprocessed the 5' RACE reads via MiXCR and lists one record per CDR3 protein. The sample has tens of thousands of distinct CDR3 sequences, approximately 5.4% seen once; the top ten hold under 25%. Sequencing was performed on PBMCs, taken at follow-up. The receptors here all came from a male donor with early-stage non-small cell lung cancer.

This clonotype was detected ten times or more. The gene calls are TRBV7-9 and TRBJ1-6; tentative D call: TRBD1 (5 bases). This CDR3 has 16 residues. Germline loops: CDR1 SEHNR, CDR2 FQNEAQ (reference sequence). V lost 5 bases, J lost 1 base, and 12 bases lay in between. The CDR3 is CASSTTRGSYNSPLHF. The CDR3 DNA reads TGTGCCAGCAGCACTACAAGGGGATCCTATAATTCACCCCTCCACTTT.

This clonotype was observed at least ten times. The CDR3 DNA reads TGTGCCAGCAGTTCGCCCACCAGAATGAACACTGAAGCTTTCTTT. It yields the protein CASSSPTRMNTEAFF. This sequence joins TRBV27 and TRBJ1-1; no definite D call. The germline V gene encodes CDR1 MNHEY and CDR2 SMNVEV (reference sequence). The CDR3 runs 15 residues. Between the trimmed V and J ends, which lost 4 bases and 0 bases, there was a span of 12 bases.

This clonotype came up many times. The chain recombines TRBV14 with TRBJ2-1, with a possible D match to TRBD2 (5 bases). The CDR3 is 14 residues long. V lost 1 base, J lost 7 bases, and 11 bases lay in between. In germline, CDR1 is SGHDN, CDR2 FVKESK. The DNA of the CDR3 is TGTGCCAGCAGCCAAGCTCGGGGATTTAATGAGCAGTTCTTC. Protein sequence: CASSQARGFNEQFF. Looking up the rest from reference TRBV14 and TRBJ2-1 gives the full variable domain: EAGVTQFPSHSVIEKGQTVTLRCDPISGHDNLYWYRRVMGKEIKFLLHFVKESKQDESGMPNNRFLAERTGGTYSTLKVQPAELEDSGVYFCASSQARGFNEQFFGPGTRLTVL.

This clonotype was seen many times. V gene TRBV2 combines with J gene TRBJ2-1, with TRBD1 identical over 7 bases. CDR1 and CDR2 (germline): SNHLY, FYNNEI. The V and J ends lost 5 bases and 5 bases, in that order; junction bases with no gene match: 3. The length of the CDR3 is 13 residues. CDR3 amino acids: CASSIDRDNEQFF. The CDR3 DNA sequence: TGTGCCAGCAGTATAGACAGGGACAATGAGCAGTTCTTC.

The rearrangement links TRBV11-2 to TRBJ1-2; 9 bases are shared with TRBD1. This CDR3 is built from 14 residues. Germline values: CDR1 SGHAT, CDR2 FQNNGV. J gave up 6 bases and V 4 bases, and 6 bases lay outside the gene matches. The CDR3 region has the DNA TGTGCCAGCAGCTCAGGGGACAGGGTGGATGGCTACACCTTC. The encoded protein is CASSSGDRVDGYTF.